A single sample gave rise to the 22 T cell receptor beta chains below, sequenced in a study of low-dose radiotherapy and immunotherapy resistance in tumors (dated by TCRdb to the early 2020s). The time point tag for this specimen amounts to: before trial treatment. These reads were obtained on an Illumina MiniSeq. TCRs were amplified with Phusion for 20 PCR cycles, with a constant-region primer paired with the adapter attached to the V primers. The public reads were quality trimmed at Q25 with fastp and then assembled into clones with MiXCR by TCRdb, keeping productive beta chains. Entries that share a CDR3 protein sequence are merged under the most common genes and DNA. The sample table shows about 50,000 distinct CDR3 sequences, and 10% to 15% are seen once. The ten biggest clones cover roughly 6.2% of the sample. This specimen consisted of PBMCs, obtained before treatment. The receptor set was obtained from a female donor with ovarian cancer.

This clonotype has just a few counts. The chain couples TRBV7-9 to TRBJ2-1; D gene ambiguous. Germline V gives CDR1 SEHNR, CDR2 FQNEAQ (reference sequence). This CDR3 is 16 amino acids long. V was clipped by 5 bases and J by 0 bases, with 14 bases between them. CDR3 protein: CASSPRRSDSYNEQFF. In DNA form, the CDR3 reads TGTGCCAGCAGCCCCCGTAGATCAGACTCCTACAATGAGCAGTTCTTC.

There are many counts of this clonotype. This chain's CDR3 is CASRDRGRLNYGYTF. For the CDR3, the DNA is TGTGCCAGCAGGGACAGGGGGCGCCTTAACTATGGCTACACCTTC. This chain joins TRBV12-3 or TRBV12-4 and TRBJ1-2; 11 bases map to TRBD1. The CDR3 length is 15 residues. V shed 6 bases, J shed 1 base, and the junction held 4 bases outside the gene matches.

The sample holds many counts of this clonotype. The chain combines TRBV12-3 or TRBV12-4 with TRBJ2-1; 9 bases are shared with TRBD1. The CDR3 consists of 17 residues. V trimming: 6 bases; J trimming: 0 bases; junction bases outside the gene matches: 9. CDR3 nucleotides: TGTGCCAGCAGCGGCCTAATACAGGGGGCCTCCTACAATGAGCAGTTCTTC. Protein product: CASSGLIQGASYNEQFF.

This clonotype has at least ten counts. The V call is TRBV25-1, the J call TRBJ2-1; tentative D call: TRBD1 (6 bases). The length of the CDR3 is 16 residues. CDR1 is MGHDK, CDR2 SYGVNS, per germline. Between the trimmed V and J ends, which lost 3 bases and 4 bases, there was a span of 16 bases. The CDR3 reads CASSDLGGRMYNEQFF. DNA of the CDR3: TGTGCCAGCAGTGATTTAGGGGGAAGAATGTACAATGAGCAGTTCTTC.

This clonotype has ten or more counts. This chain joins TRBV7-2 and TRBJ2-1, with D perhaps TRBD2 (5 bases). Germline V gene lookup returns CDR1 SGHTA and CDR2 FQGNSA. The CDR3 length is 13 residues. Trimming cost V 5 bases and J 6 bases, with 11 bases left between them. The CDR3 loop reads CASSRGRGNEQFF. As DNA, the CDR3 is TGTGCCAGCAGCCGAGGACGGGGCAATGAGCAGTTCTTC.

As concerns this clonotype: A much more abundant neighbour one base away suggests this may be a read error. V gene TRBV20-1 combines with J gene TRBJ2-5; TRBD1 might be the D (6 bases). Germline V CDR1 and CDR2: DFQATT, SNEGSKA (reference sequence). The CDR3 has 13 residues. V was clipped by 5 bases and J by 6 bases, with 16 bases between them. The CDR3 sequence: CSAVTGSRKTQYF. The CDR3 coding sequence is TGCAGTGCTGTCACAGGGTCCAGGAAGACCCAGTACTTC.

As concerns this clonotype: A read error is likely here: a far larger clone is one base away. The genes are TRBV9 and TRBJ2-1; D might be TRBD2 (5 bases). Trimming took off 6 bases at V and 10 bases at J, with 17 bases between the two ends. Looked up from germline, CDR1 is SGDLS and CDR2 is YYNGEE. The CDR3 has 13 residues. The chain's CDR3 is CASNPSGNYEQFF. As DNA, the CDR3 is TGTGCCAGCAACCCCTCGGGGAACTACGAGCAGTTCTTC.

At least ten counts were recorded for this clonotype. The gene calls are TRBV7-6 and TRBJ2-1; 10 positions agree with TRBD2. This CDR3 comprises 16 residues. The germline V gene encodes CDR1 SGHVS and CDR2 FNYEAQ. The trim removed 2 bases at V and 5 bases at J, leaving 6 bases unmatched. The CDR3 coding sequence is TGTGCCAGCAGCTTATTCCGGACTAGCGGTGACAATGAGCAGTTCTTC. It yields the protein CASSLFRTSGDNEQFF. Combining the CDR3 with reference TRBV7-6 and TRBJ2-1 gives the whole variable domain GAGVSQSPRYKVTKRGQDVALRCDPISGHVSLYWYRQALGQGPEFLTYFNYEAQQDKSGLPNDRFSAERPEGSISTLTIQRTEQRDSAMYRCASSLFRTSGDNEQFFGPGTRLTVL.

The sample holds many counts of this clonotype. The chain uses TRBV15 and TRBJ2-7; D is unclear. CDR1 LNHNV and CDR2 YYDKDF come from the germline V gene (reference sequence). V was trimmed by 4 bases and J by 3 bases, leaving 10 bases between them. The CDR3 length is 13 residues. CDR3 coding DNA: TGTGCCACCAGCATATGGCAGAGCTACGAGCAGTACTTC. It encodes CATSIWQSYEQYF.

This clonotype appeared many times. The rearrangement joins TRBV27 to TRBJ2-7; tentatively, D is TRBD2 (5 bases). The CDR3 consists of 14 residues. V was clipped by 8 bases and J by 3 bases, with 17 bases between them. Germline CDR1 and CDR2: MNHEY and SMNVEV (reference sequence). The CDR3 region has the DNA TGTGCCAGCTCGACCCTGGACTCAGTCTACGAGCAGTACTTC. Protein product: CASSTLDSVYEQYF.

This clonotype was counted ten times or more. Sequence at one end of the junction differs from germline and may be a read error. The genes are TRBV6-1 and TRBJ2-1; D is possibly TRBD2 (6 bases). Germline V CDR1 and CDR2: MNHNS, SASEGT. The CDR3 covers 15 residues. The CDR3 DNA is TGTGCCAGCAGTAAAGCGGGTAGCTCCTACAATGAGCAGTTCTTC. This encodes CASSKAGSSYNEQFF.

On this clonotype itself: A far larger clone is only one base removed, so a read error is likely. The chain links TRBV13 to TRBJ2-3; D gene unclear. CDR3 size: 13 residues. The V end lost 11 bases, the J end lost 3 bases, and 15 bases lay between the germline ends. Germline CDR1 and CDR2: PRHDT and FYEKMQ (reference sequence). This chain's CDR3 is CAGYPAQTDTQYF. The CDR3 DNA follows: TGTGCCGGCTACCCGGCTCAAACAGATACGCAGTATTTT.

This clonotype came up many times. The rearrangement joins TRBV12-3 or TRBV12-4 to TRBJ2-2; TRBD1 matches 7 bases. This CDR3 spans 15 amino acids. V gave up 0 bases and J gave up 4 bases; unmatched junction bases: 2. This chain's CDR3 is CASSLARTGTGELFF. Here the CDR3 DNA reads TGTGCCAGCAGTTTAGCAAGGACAGGCACCGGGGAGCTGTTTTTT.

V gene TRBV30 combines with J gene TRBJ1-6, with D possibly matching TRBD1 (6 bases). Germline V lookup: CDR1 GTSNPN, CDR2 SVGIG (reference sequence). The ends were cut back, 3 bases at V and 9 bases at J, with 9 bases in the middle. The CDR3 totals 12 residues. Here the CDR3 reads CAWRVQGSPLHF. In DNA, the CDR3 is TGTGCCTGGAGAGTACAGGGTTCACCCCTCCACTTT.

The chain has TRBV4-1 and TRBJ2-7; D call uncertain. The CDR3 loop spans 14 amino acids. Germline V CDR1 and CDR2: MGHRA, YSYEKL. Trimming shortened V by 4 bases and J by 2 bases, and 12 bases separated the two germline ends. The CDR3 loop is CASSRPDGPYEQYF. For the CDR3, the DNA is TGCGCCAGCAGCCGCCCGGACGGCCCCTACGAGCAGTACTTC.

V usage is TRBV30 and J usage is TRBJ2-1, with D perhaps given as TRBD1 or TRBD2 (6 bases each). V was pared by 1 base and J by 0 bases, with 16 bases between. CDR1 and CDR2 from the germline V gene are GTSNPN and SVGIG (reference sequence). This CDR3 region has 17 residues. The DNA of the CDR3 is TGTGCCTGGAGTGGAGGGGGGCTACGAACCTCCTACAATGAGCAGTTCTTC. It codes for CAWSGGGLRTSYNEQFF.

This clonotype occurred many times. The chain recombines TRBV5-1 with TRBJ2-5; D remains unclear. V was shortened by 0 bases and J by 5 bases, with 14 bases between the two germline ends. The germline CDR1 and CDR2 sequences are SGHRS and YFSETQ. CDR3 length equals 15 residues. The chain's CDR3 is CASSLGALGAETQYF. The CDR3 DNA is TGCGCCAGCAGCTTGGGGGCCCTGGGCGCGGAGACCCAGTACTTC.

This chain uses TRBV5-4 with TRBJ2-7, with D possibly matching TRBD1 (6 bases). The V gene lost 0 bases and the J gene lost 0 bases, with 16 bases spanning the gap. Germline V gene lookup returns CDR1 SGHNT and CDR2 YYREEE (reference sequence). This CDR3 region has 17 residues. The CDR3 coding sequence is TGTGCCAGCAGCTTGGGGAGAGACCAGGGGTTCTCCTACGAGCAGTACTTC. Translating gives CASSLGRDQGFSYEQYF.

Many counts were recorded for this clonotype. The chain employs TRBV28 and TRBJ1-1; D unclear. CDR1 MDHEN and CDR2 SYDVKM come from the germline V gene. This CDR3 region has 12 residues. The germline V and J ends were trimmed by 8 bases and 4 bases, with 11 bases remaining between them. The CDR3 DNA reads as TGTGCCAGCCGGACGGGTGGCACTGAAGCTTTCTTT. Its protein is CASRTGGTEAFF.

This clonotype was detected ten times or more. This chain uses TRBV5-1 with TRBJ1-6; D gene uncertain. Trimming pared 0 bases from V and 14 bases from J, leaving 12 bases between. Germline loops: CDR1 SGHRS, CDR2 YFSETQ. The CDR3 totals 13 residues. Here the CDR3 reads CASSLGSREALHF. The CDR3 DNA reads as TGCGCCAGCAGCTTGGGATCGCGGGAGGCCCTCCACTTT.

This clonotype was counted many times. The chain carries TRBV28 and TRBJ1-6; TRBD1 is a possible D gene (5 bases). Trimming shortened V by 5 bases and J by 10 bases, and 15 bases separated the two germline ends. The CDR3 length is 14 residues. Germline V gene sequence: CDR1 MDHEN, CDR2 SYDVKM. The CDR3 here is CASSTGGSSSPLHF. In DNA form, the CDR3 reads TGTGCCAGCAGTACTGGGGGGAGTAGCTCACCCCTCCACTTT.

In this sample, this clonotype turned up many times. This chain joins TRBV6-5 and TRBJ2-7; 8 bases fit TRBD2. Germline V gene lookup returns CDR1 MNHEY and CDR2 SVGAGI. The length of the CDR3 is 14 residues. J gave up 7 bases and V 6 bases, and 11 bases lay outside the gene matches. The CDR3 reads CASSAPAGTREQYF. CDR3 sequence (DNA): TGTGCCAGCAGCGCACCTGCCGGGACTAGGGAGCAGTACTTC.